This TCR beta chain stems from a study of CD8+ T cells in alopecia areata. On the study more broadly: Each of the treated patients was given oral tofacitinib, 5 to 10 mg twice daily, for moderate-to-severe alopecia areata. By percentage of affected scalp area, the severity of treated patients was scored.

The V and J ends lost 2 bases and 8 bases respectively, with 16 bases between them. Germline CDR1 is MNHEY and CDR2 is SMNVEV (reference sequence). The CDR3 has 16 residues. Regarding this clone: The target antigen is unknown.

Treatment of the sample: oral pan-JAK inhibitor, 5-10 mg twice daily. General study points: Lesional tissue from the scalp (especially in alopecia totalis/universalis) showed higher clonality than normal scalp. In scalp samples, resident alphabeta T cells of normal skin are also sequenced.

RNA was isolated and reverse transcribed to cDNA, the sequencing template. Some clones are missing from TCRdb's copy, which holds only in-frame ones; the method was immunoSEQ multiplex PCR. This sample has some 200,000 clones, with about 60% found just once. V usage is TRBV27 and J usage is TRBJ1-6, with a tentative D call TRBD1 (5 bases). This receptor was identified in a human donor with alopecia areata. The sequenced sample was CD4+ T cells sorted from blood, obtained at week 4, from a patient treated with tofacitinib. DNA of the CDR3: TGTGCCAGCAGTTTACGTGCAGGGTATTCTCATTCACCCCTCCACTTT. It codes for CASSLRAGYSHSPLHF.